This T cell receptor (beta chain) was found in a study of CD4 T cell repertoires in COVID-19. On the study more broadly: After about ten days of IL-2 expansion, CFSE-low cells were relabeled and restimulated with other coronavirus spikes.

A word on this clone: Antigen: not known.

Stimulation with autologous monocytes and recombinant SARS-CoV-2 spike or nucleoprotein produced proliferating antigen-reactive T cell lines. Input was around 500,000 cells per stimulated subset. Profiling relied on immunoSEQ multiplex PCR, and the TCRdb table lists in-frame clones only, not all of them. The sample has about 380 clones, around 30% seen once. Study-level points and caveats: Between about 6 and 27% of SARS-CoV-2 clonotypes also appeared in SARS-CoV and/or HKU1 spike cultures. Sharing of several most expanded SARS-CoV-2-reactive clonotypes across memory subsets suggested intraclonal diversification.

V was cut by 1 base and J by 2 bases, with 19 bases left in between. Germline values: CDR1 SGHVS, CDR2 FNYEAQ. The CDR3 has 18 residues. This receptor was obtained from a human donor who had COVID-19. Sequenced material: effector memory CD4+ T cells, cultured in vitro, taken after recovery from COVID-19. V is TRBV7-6 and J is TRBJ2-3; TRBD2 might be the D (6 bases). The chain's CDR3 is CASSLGLAFPQITDTQYF. DNA of the CDR3: TGTGCCAGCAGCTTAGGGCTAGCGTTCCCACAGATCACAGATACGCAGTATTTT.